One and the same sample provided the 5 T cell receptor beta chains below, sequenced in a study of Graves' ophthalmopathy and Graves' hyperthyroidism. For repertoire sequencing, the TCR beta CDR3 regions were amplified from RNA transcripts. A first-round RT-PCR used HTBI primers, followed by a second-round multiplex PCR. TCRdb called the multiplex PCR reads again in MiXCR, with one record for every CDR3 protein. The sample holds around 590,000 distinct CDR3 sequences, approximately 35% seen once. Sequences were obtained from peripheral blood or thyroid tissue (not recorded which). The receptors stem from an adult man with Graves' hyperthyroidism.

A remark on this clonotype: No conserved phenylalanine or tryptophan is present at the end of the CDR3, so a read error is the likely explanation. The limits of the CDR3 on the DNA are not certain, so only TCRdb's listed CDR3 is given. The V call is TRBV7-8, the J call TRBJ1-5; the table's D call, TRBD1, has no DNA check behind it. Counting both end residues, the CDR3 totals 15 amino acids. CDR1 is SGHVS, CDR2 FQNEAQ, per germline. The CDR3 protein is CASSPGQGGNQPRHS.

This clonotype was seen at least ten times. CDR3 bases: TGTGCCAGCAGCTTCGCGGGGGCCGGGGAGCTGTTTTTT. This encodes CASSFAGAGELFF. The chain uses TRBV7-6 and TRBJ2-2; 7 bases map to TRBD2. The length of the CDR3 is 13 residues. Trimming took 3 bases from V and 6 from J; bases not matched to a gene: 1. Per germline, CDR1 SGHVS and CDR2 FNYEAQ.

In regard to this clonotype: Without the conserved terminal phenylalanine or tryptophan, this CDR3 likely stems from a read error. The CDR3 sequence: CASSDSSSEAFY. DNA of the CDR3: TGTGCCAGCAGCGACTCTTCGTCTGAAGCTTTCTAT. The genes are TRBV7-3 and TRBJ1-1; D is ambiguous. Deletions cut 5 bases from V and 6 bases from J, with 10 bases between. The CDR3 has 12 residues. Germline V CDR1 and CDR2: SGHTA, FQGTGA.

This clonotype was seen a few times. The junction shows a germline mismatch at one end, possibly a read error. The chain has TRBV5-1 and TRBJ1-2; D remains unclear. Germline V gene lookup returns CDR1 SGHRS and CDR2 YFSETQ. The CDR3 spans 9 residues. The CDR3 sequence is CASSLGYTF. Written as DNA, the CDR3 is TGTGCCAGCAGCTTAGGCTACACCTTC.

This clonotype was detected only a few times. This clone may be a read error of a much larger clone one base away. This sequence joins TRBV6-1 and TRBJ1-2, with D unclear. The germline gives CDR1 MNHNS, CDR2 SASEGT. CDR3 length equals 15 residues. The CDR3 DNA sequence: TGTGCCAGCAGTGAAGGACCCGGACTGAGTTATGACTACACCTTC. It encodes CASSEGPGLSYDYTF.